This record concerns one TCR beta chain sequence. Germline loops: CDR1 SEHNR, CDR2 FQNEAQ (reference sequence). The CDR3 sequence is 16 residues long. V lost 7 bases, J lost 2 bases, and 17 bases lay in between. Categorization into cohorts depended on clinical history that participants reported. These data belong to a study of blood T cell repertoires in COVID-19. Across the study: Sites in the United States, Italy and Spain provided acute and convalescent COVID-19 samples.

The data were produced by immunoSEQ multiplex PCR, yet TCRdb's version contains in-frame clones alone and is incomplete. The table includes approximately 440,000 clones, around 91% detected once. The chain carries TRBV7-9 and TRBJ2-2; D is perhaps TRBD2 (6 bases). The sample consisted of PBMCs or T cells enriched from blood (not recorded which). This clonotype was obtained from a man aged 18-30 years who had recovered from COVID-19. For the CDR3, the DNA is TGTGCCAGCACCGCCAGAGTAGCGGTAAACACCGGGGAGCTGTTTTTT. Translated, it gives CASTARVAVNTGELFF.